Presented here are 15 T cell receptor beta chains from one specimen sequenced in a study of blood T cell repertoires in COVID-19. Sequenced by immunoSEQ multiplex PCR; TCRdb stores in-frame clones only, minus some. The sample lists roughly 160,000 clones, roughly 88% occurring once. The sample was peripheral blood. These TCRs come from an elderly man with COVID-19, enrolled during active disease.

The chain is built from TRBV18 and TRBJ1-3; D unclear. Germline CDR1 reads KGHSH; CDR2 reads LQKENI. CDR3 length equals 15 residues. Trimming removed 4 bases from V and 0 bases from J, with 10 bases in between. The CDR3 spells CASSRAGLSGNTIYF. CDR3 in DNA: TGTGCCAGCTCACGGGCAGGCCTCTCTGGAAACACCATATATTTT.

V usage is TRBV7-3 and J usage is TRBJ2-3; tentatively, D is TRBD2 (5 bases). Germline V gives CDR1 SGHTA, CDR2 FQGTGA. V was pared by 2 bases and J by 1 base, with 13 bases between. The CDR3 spans 16 residues. CDR3 in amino acids: CASSLDYRRGTDTQYF. The CDR3 coding sequence is TGTGCCAGCAGCTTAGACTACCGTCGAGGCACAGATACGCAGTATTTT.

The gene calls are TRBV15 and TRBJ1-4; 8 bases line up with TRBD1. The CDR3 sequence is 13 residues long. Germline CDR1 reads LNHNV; CDR2 reads YYDKDF (reference sequence). Germline trimming cut 2 bases from V and 10 bases from J; bases unmatched to any gene: 3. The CDR3 coding sequence is TGTGCCACCAGCAGACCCGGGACAGGAAAACTGTTTTTT. Translation gives CATSRPGTGKLFF. The full variable domain, with the rest looked up from reference TRBV15 and TRBJ1-4, is DAMVIQNPRYQVTQFGKPVTLSCSQTLNHNVMYWYQQKSSQAPKLLFHYYDKDFNNEADTPDNFQSRRPNTSFCFLDIRSPGLGDTAMYLCATSRPGTGKLFFGSGTQLSVL.

This sequence joins TRBV28 and TRBJ2-7; 11 bases align to TRBD1. The CDR3 spans 14 residues. The junction had 4 bases not matched to a gene; V was cut back by 6 bases and J by 3 bases. Germline V gene sequence: CDR1 MDHEN, CDR2 SYDVKM. The chain's CDR3 is CASRPGQGVYEQYF. As DNA, the CDR3 is TGTGCCAGCAGACCGGGACAGGGGGTCTACGAGCAGTACTTC.

The V call is TRBV9, the J call TRBJ1-3; unclear D gene. CDR1 and CDR2 (germline): SGDLS, YYNGEE. This CDR3 is 15 amino acids long. Trimming took 4 bases from V and 8 from J, leaving 19 bases between them. CDR3 nucleotides: TGTGCCAGCAGCTCGTCGGGGAAGCCTTGGGACACCATATATTTT. This translates into CASSSSGKPWDTIYF.

This chain connects TRBV14 to TRBJ2-5; tentatively, D is TRBD1 (7 bases). The CDR3 runs to 12 residues. Germline CDR1 reads SGHDN; CDR2 reads FVKESK. V was trimmed by 4 bases and J by 14 bases, leaving 17 bases between them. The CDR3 here is CASSLSRQGLYF. CDR3 in DNA: TGTGCCAGCAGCCTTTCTCGACAGGGACTTTACTTC.

V usage is TRBV18 and J usage is TRBJ1-1, with 9 bases lining up with TRBD1. CDR1 KGHSH and CDR2 LQKENI come from the germline V gene. V lost 2 bases, J lost 7 bases, and 5 bases stayed unmatched. The CDR3 runs to 14 residues. The CDR3 spells CASSPDRGTLEAFF. The CDR3 bases are TGTGCCAGCTCACCAGACAGGGGGACGCTTGAAGCTTTCTTT.

The table lists this clone with a few counts. The chain carries TRBV3-1 (or the pseudogene TRBV3-2) and TRBJ2-7; TRBD1 matches 9 bases. This CDR3 spans 14 amino acids. V gave up 3 bases and J gave up 6 bases; unmatched junction bases: 6. Germline V lookup: CDR1 LGHDT, CDR2 YNNKEL (reference sequence). CDR3 DNA: TGTGCCAGCAGCCACCGGGACAGGGACCTCGAGCAGTACTTC. As protein: CASSHRDRDLEQYF.

The genes are TRBV2 and TRBJ2-7, with 7 nucleotides matching TRBD1. Germline V gene lookup returns CDR1 SNHLY and CDR2 FYNNEI. V shed 6 bases and J 0 bases; nucleotides not matched to a gene: 5. The CDR3 is 14 residues long. CDR3 in DNA: TGTGCCAGCAGATTACAGGGGATCTCCTACGAGCAGTACTTC. Amino acid sequence: CASRLQGISYEQYF.

V and J are TRBV4-2 and TRBJ1-2; a weak D match, TRBD1 (5 bases). CDR3 length: 16 residues. V was shortened by 7 bases and J by 0 bases, with 18 bases between the two germline ends. The germline CDR1 and CDR2 sequences are LGHNA and YNFKEQ. The CDR3 sequence: CASTQPGGMTNYGYTF. CDR3 nucleotides: TGTGCCAGCACTCAGCCTGGGGGGATGACTAACTATGGCTACACCTTC.

This chain connects TRBV10-3 to TRBJ1-2; TRBD1 matches 8 bases. CDR1 is ENHRY, CDR2 SYGVKD, per germline. The CDR3 runs 15 residues. V was clipped by 10 bases and J by 1 base; unmatched bases: 11. DNA of the CDR3: TGTGCCACCAGAGCTAATGGACAGGGTAACTATGGCTACACCTTC. This sequence encodes CATRANGQGNYGYTF.

A few counts support this clone. This rearrangement joins TRBV10-3 to TRBJ1-4; the match to TRBD1 covers 7 bases. Per germline, CDR1 ENHRY and CDR2 SYGVKD. CDR3 length: 13 amino acids. After removal of 10 bases from V and 2 bases from J, the junction contained 4 bases not matched to a gene. CDR3 in amino acids: CATGTATNEKLFF. DNA for the CDR3: TGTGCCACCGGGACAGCGACTAATGAAAAACTGTTTTTT.

This sequence joins TRBV5-1 and TRBJ2-7; perhaps TRBD1 as D (7 bases). Per the germline V gene, CDR1 is SGHRS and CDR2 is YFSETQ. This CDR3 is 15 amino acids long. Trimming stripped 0 bases from V and 3 bases from J, with 13 bases between. The CDR3 DNA is TGCGCCAGCAGCTTGGCGGCAGGGGGAGGCTACGAGCAGTACTTC. Amino acids: CASSLAAGGGYEQYF.

The rearrangement links TRBV6-2 or TRBV6-3 to TRBJ1-5; D ambiguous. Germline-derived CDR1 and CDR2 are MNHEY and SVGEGT. Between the trimmed V and J ends, which lost 6 bases and 0 bases, there was a span of 15 bases. This CDR3 comprises 16 residues. The chain's CDR3 is CASSFLGLNSNQPQHF. CDR3 sequence (DNA): TGTGCCAGCAGCTTCCTCGGACTTAATAGCAATCAGCCCCAGCATTTT.

The chain employs TRBV4-1 and TRBJ1-5; a weak D match, TRBD1 (5 bases). This CDR3 contains 16 residues. Between the trimmed V and J ends, which lost 4 bases and 2 bases, there was a span of 15 bases. Per the germline V gene, CDR1 is MGHRA and CDR2 is YSYEKL. CDR3 sequence (DNA): TGCGCCAGCAGCCGAATGGGGGGAGGCGGCAATCAGCCCCAGCATTTT. Its translation is CASSRMGGGGNQPQHF.